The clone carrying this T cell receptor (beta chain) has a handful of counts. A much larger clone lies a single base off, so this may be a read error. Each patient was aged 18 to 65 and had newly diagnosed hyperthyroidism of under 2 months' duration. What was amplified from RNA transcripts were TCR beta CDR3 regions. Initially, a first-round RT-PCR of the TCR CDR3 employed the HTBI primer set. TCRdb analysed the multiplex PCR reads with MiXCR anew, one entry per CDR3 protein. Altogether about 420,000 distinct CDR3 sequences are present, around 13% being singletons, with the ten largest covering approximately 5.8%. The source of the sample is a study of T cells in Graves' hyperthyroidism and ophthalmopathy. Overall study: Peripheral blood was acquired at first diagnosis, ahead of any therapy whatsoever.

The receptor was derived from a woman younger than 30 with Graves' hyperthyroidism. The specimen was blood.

DNA of the CDR3: TGTGCCAGCAGTTTATCGAGCAGGGTCGCTGAAGCTTTCTTT. Translating gives CASSLSSRVAEAFF. The rearrangement links TRBV28 to TRBJ1-1; the D gene is possibly TRBD1 (5 bases). The CDR3 is made up of 14 amino acids. V was trimmed by 1 base and J by 6 bases, leaving 12 bases between them. In germline, CDR1 is MDHEN, CDR2 SYDVKM. Combining the CDR3 with reference TRBV28 and TRBJ1-1 gives the whole variable domain DVKVTQSSRYLVKRTGEKVFLECVQDMDHENMFWYRQDPGLGLRLIYFSYDVKMKEKGDIPEGYSVSREKKERFSLILESASTNQTSMYLCASSLSSRVAEAFFGQGTRLTVV.